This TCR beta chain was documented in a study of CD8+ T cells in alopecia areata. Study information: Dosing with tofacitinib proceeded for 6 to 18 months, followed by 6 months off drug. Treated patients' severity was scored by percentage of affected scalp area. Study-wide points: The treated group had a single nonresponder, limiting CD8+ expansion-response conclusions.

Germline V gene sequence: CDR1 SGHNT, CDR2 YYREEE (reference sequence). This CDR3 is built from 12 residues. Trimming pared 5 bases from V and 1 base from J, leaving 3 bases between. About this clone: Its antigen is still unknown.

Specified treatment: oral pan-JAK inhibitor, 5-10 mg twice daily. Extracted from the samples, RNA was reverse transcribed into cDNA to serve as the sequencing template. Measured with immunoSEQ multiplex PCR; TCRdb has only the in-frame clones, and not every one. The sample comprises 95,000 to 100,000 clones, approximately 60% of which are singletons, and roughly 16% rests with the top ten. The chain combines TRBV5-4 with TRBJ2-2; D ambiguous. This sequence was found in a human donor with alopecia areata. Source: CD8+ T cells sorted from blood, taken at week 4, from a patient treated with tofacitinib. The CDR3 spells CASRVNTGELFF. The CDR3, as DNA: TGTGCCAGCAGGGTGAACACCGGGGAGCTGTTTTTT.